This is a list of T cell receptor beta chains from one sample in a study of spatial heterogeneity in lung cancer. TCRdb re-derived calls from the 5' RACE reads in MiXCR, one entry per CDR3 protein. The sample consists of about 12,000 distinct CDR3 sequences, 14% to 15% of them appearing once. Specimen: lung tumor tissue, collected at surgery. The receptors here all came from a male donor with early-stage non-small cell lung cancer. Each CDR3 is given without its conserved first and last residue. Each record gives: V gene, J gene, CDR3 protein.

>TRBV28|TRBJ2-7
ASSSRRLPYEQY
>TRBV3-1|TRBJ2-7
ASSQARAGEQY
>TRBV19|TRBJ1-2
ASSSGTGIYGYT
>TRBV12-3/TRBV12-4|TRBJ1-4
ASKTGTGSGKLF
>TRBV14|TRBJ2-7
ASSQDPRALYEQY
>TRBV5-1|TRBJ1-1
ASSLQAPGNTEAF
>TRBV12-5|TRBJ1-1
ASGDHRTGGTEAF
>TRBV12-3/TRBV12-4|TRBJ2-6
ASSLGALSGANVLT
>TRBV5-1|TRBJ1-1
ASSPRTTGDAEAF
>TRBV2|TRBJ2-1
ASKPGPAPYNEQF
>TRBV28|TRBJ1-1
ASSSAGTGNTEAF
>TRBV7-2|TRBJ2-7
ASSSAGKAYEQY
>TRBV20-1|TRBJ1-1
SARDHTNTEAF
>TRBV15|TRBJ1-1
ATSRVFGGQGWTEAF
>TRBV5-1|TRBJ2-1
ASSSPSGANEQF
>TRBV20-1|TRBJ2-7
SARALDRAYEQY
>TRBV4-3|TRBJ2-2
ASSHGRQNTGELF
>TRBV24-1|TRBJ2-1
ATSDGGQGINEQF
>TRBV12-3/TRBV12-4|TRBJ1-5
ASRYGTVGNQPQH
>TRBV7-2|TRBJ2-3
ASSLNSPSTDTQY
>TRBV28|TRBJ2-1
ASLSRGAGDNEQF
>TRBV19|TRBJ1-5
ASNNNKGYSNQPQH